One and the same sample provided the 9 T cell receptor beta chains below, sequenced in a study of T cell responses to AZD1222 COVID-19 vaccine. TCRdb's table, derived via immunoSEQ multiplex PCR, lists solely in-frame clones and lacks some. Among roughly 150,000 clones listed, around 91% were seen once. The specimen was peripheral blood, collected 28 days after the second AZD1222 dose. The receptor source for this set is an adult who received the AZD1222 COVID-19 vaccine.

The table lists this clone with a count of one. The CDR3 DNA reads TGTGCCAGCAGTTACGTGGGAGCCAAAAACATTCAGTACTTC. It yields the protein CASSYVGAKNIQYF. V is TRBV6-2 or TRBV6-3 and J is TRBJ2-4; D gene unclear. Germline V CDR1 and CDR2: MNHEY, SVGEGT. The CDR3 runs to 14 residues. Trimming took 2 bases from V and 0 from J, leaving 5 bases between them.

The chain recombines TRBV30 with TRBJ1-2; perhaps TRBD1 as D (5 bases). The V gene's germline CDR1 is GTSNPN and CDR2 SVGIG (reference sequence). Trimming took 5 bases from V and 1 from J, leaving 11 bases between them. CDR3 length equals 13 residues. DNA for the CDR3: TGTGCCTGGGGGGACTCCCTTAACTATGGCTACACCTTC. Encoded protein: CAWGDSLNYGYTF.

V usage is TRBV28 and J usage is TRBJ1-5, with TRBD1 as a possible D gene (5 bases). Between the trimmed V and J ends, which lost 2 bases and 12 bases, there was a span of 8 bases. The CDR3 covers 11 residues. Germline assignment: CDR1 MDHEN and CDR2 SYDVKM. This CDR3 is CASSLLGGQHF. For the CDR3, the DNA is TGTGCCAGCAGTTTACTGGGGGGCCAGCATTTT.

The CDR3 sequence is CASSNSEKLFF. The CDR3 coding sequence is TGTGCCAGCAGTAACAGTGAAAAACTGTTTTTT. This rearrangement joins TRBV6-6 to TRBJ1-4, with D hard to call. The germline V and J ends were trimmed by 5 bases and 7 bases, with 5 bases remaining between them. Germline CDR1 MNHNY, CDR2 SVGAGI (reference sequence). The CDR3 loop spans 11 amino acids.

In this sample, this clone turned up once. J is TRBJ2-3 and V is TRBV10-2; the D gene is possibly TRBD1 (6 bases). Looked up from germline, CDR1 is WSHSY and CDR2 is SAAADI. Trimming removed 6 bases from V and 4 bases from J, with 11 bases in between. CDR3 length: 13 residues. The CDR3 DNA is TGCGCCAGCAGAGACAGGAGATCAGATACGCAGTATTTT. Protein sequence: CASRDRRSDTQYF.

The chain carries TRBV11-2 and TRBJ2-7; tentatively, D is TRBD1 or TRBD2 (5 bases each). The germline V gene encodes CDR1 SGHAT and CDR2 FQNNGV. This CDR3 is built from 13 residues. V was cut by 5 bases and J by 4 bases, with 12 bases left in between. Written as DNA, the CDR3 is TGTGCCAGCAGCCCGGGACCCGGATACGAGCAGTACTTC. The encoded protein is CASSPGPGYEQYF.

The chain joins TRBV5-1 to TRBJ1-2; weak D call: TRBD1 (5 bases). The CDR3 is 15 amino acids. In germline, CDR1 is SGHRS, CDR2 YFSETQ. V gave up 4 bases and J gave up 2 bases, with 15 bases separating them. CDR3 nucleotide sequence: TGCGCCAGCAGCCCCCCACCTGGGGCGAACTATGGCTACACCTTC. Amino acids: CASSPPPGANYGYTF.

The genes are TRBV2 and TRBJ1-3; D unresolved. This CDR3 contains 14 residues. Germline values: CDR1 SNHLY, CDR2 FYNNEI. The germline V and J ends were trimmed by 4 bases and 0 bases, with 7 bases remaining between them. Here the CDR3 reads CASSGSNSGNTIYF. CDR3 bases: TGTGCCAGCAGTGGAAGTAACTCTGGAAACACCATATATTTT.

This sequence joins TRBV7-9 and TRBJ2-5, with TRBD1 identical over 11 bases. CDR1 SEHNR and CDR2 FQNEAQ come from the germline V gene (reference sequence). This CDR3 region has 15 residues. The J segment lost 2 bases and the V segment lost 1 base, leaving 0 bases of the junction unmatched. CDR3 sequence reads: CASSLGDRGQETQYF. In nucleotides, the CDR3 is TGTGCCAGCAGCTTAGGGGACAGGGGGCAAGAGACCCAGTACTTC.